This TCR beta chain was observed in a study of T cells in Graves' hyperthyroidism and ophthalmopathy. Researchers took RNA transcripts and amplified the TCR beta CDR3 regions from them. When the TCR CDR3 underwent first-round RT-PCR, the HTBI primer set was used. TCRdb passed the multiplex PCR reads through MiXCR, listing each CDR3 protein once. This table has 750,000 to 950,000 distinct CDR3 sequences, 38% appearing once. Study-level findings and limits: In validation, the model predicted ophthalmopathy. These predictions came a median roughly six months before onset. Most clonotypes expanded in thyroid above 0.001 were likewise present in blood.

This clonotype was picked up a small number of times. What it binds is unknown. Disease duration under 2 months; hyperthyroidism patients were aged 18 to 65. 10 ml of fresh peripheral blood supplied the PBMCs. The CDR3 has 14 residues. Trimming removed 5 bases from V and 0 bases from J, with 11 bases in between. Germline CDR1 reads ENHRY; CDR2 reads SYGVKD. The sequence was obtained from a man between 18 and 35 years old with Graves' hyperthyroidism. Sequences were obtained from blood. The chain carries TRBV10-3 and TRBJ2-7; D gene ambiguous. DNA of the CDR3: TGTGCCATCAGTCCGCAGAGCAGCTCCTACGAGCAGTACTTC. Translated: CAISPQSSSYEQYF.